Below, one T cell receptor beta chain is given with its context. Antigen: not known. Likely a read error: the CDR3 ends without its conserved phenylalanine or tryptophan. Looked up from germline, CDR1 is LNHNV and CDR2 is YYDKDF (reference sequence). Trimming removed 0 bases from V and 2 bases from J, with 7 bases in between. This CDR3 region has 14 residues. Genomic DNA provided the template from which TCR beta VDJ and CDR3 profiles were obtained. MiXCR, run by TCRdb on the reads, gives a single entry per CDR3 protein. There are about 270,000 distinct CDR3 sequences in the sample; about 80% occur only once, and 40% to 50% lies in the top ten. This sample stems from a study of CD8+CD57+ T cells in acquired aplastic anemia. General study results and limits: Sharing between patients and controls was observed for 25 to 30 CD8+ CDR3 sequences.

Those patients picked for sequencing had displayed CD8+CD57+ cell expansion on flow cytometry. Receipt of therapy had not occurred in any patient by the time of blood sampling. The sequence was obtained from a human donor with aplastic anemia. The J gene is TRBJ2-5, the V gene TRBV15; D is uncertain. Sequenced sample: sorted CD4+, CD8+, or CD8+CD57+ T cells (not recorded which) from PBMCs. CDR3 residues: CATSREPQQETQYS. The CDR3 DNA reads TGTGCCACCAGCAGAGAACCTCAGCAAGAGACCCAGTACTCC.